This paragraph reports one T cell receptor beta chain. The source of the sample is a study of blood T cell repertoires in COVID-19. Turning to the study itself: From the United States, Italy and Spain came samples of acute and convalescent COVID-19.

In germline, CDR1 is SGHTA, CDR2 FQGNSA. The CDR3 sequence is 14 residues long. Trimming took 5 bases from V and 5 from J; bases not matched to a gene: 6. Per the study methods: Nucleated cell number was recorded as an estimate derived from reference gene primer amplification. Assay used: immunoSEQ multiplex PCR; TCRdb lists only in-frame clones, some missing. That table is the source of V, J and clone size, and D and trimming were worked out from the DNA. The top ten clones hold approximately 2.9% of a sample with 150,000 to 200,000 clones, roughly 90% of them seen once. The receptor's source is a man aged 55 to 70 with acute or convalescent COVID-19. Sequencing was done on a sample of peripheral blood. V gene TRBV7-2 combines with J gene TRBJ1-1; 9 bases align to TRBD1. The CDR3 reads CASSRPGTGTEAFF. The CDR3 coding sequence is TGTGCCAGCAGCCGTCCCGGGACAGGGACTGAAGCTTTCTTT.